The following is a T cell receptor beta chain sequence with its context. Its antigen remains unidentified. The TCR beta profiling, which covered VDJ combination and CDR3 sequence, was carried out using genomic DNA as the template. TCRdb reprocessed the reads via MiXCR and lists one record per CDR3 protein. Here the sample spans hundreds of thousands of distinct CDR3 sequences, more than 25% being singletons. The sample comes from a study of CD8+CD57+ T cells in acquired aplastic anemia. Whole-study context: Recorded DNA amounts for sorted CD4+ and CD8+ cells had an average of approximately 3 ug. Study findings and constraints: No significant patient-versus-control difference appeared in CD8+ Simpson's diversity. Common to patients and controls were roughly 30 CD8+ CDR3 sequences.

Trimming stripped 2 bases from V and 3 bases from J, with 17 bases between. From germline, CDR1 is SGHRS and CDR2 YFSETQ. This CDR3 has 16 amino acids. All patients picked for sequencing had shown, by flow cytometry, an expansion of CD8+CD57+ cells. There were no patients without severe acquired aplastic anemia. J is TRBJ1-2 and V is TRBV5-1; D is perhaps TRBD1 (5 bases). Sample: sorted CD4+, CD8+, or CD8+CD57+ T cells (not recorded which) from PBMCs. The source is a human donor with aplastic anemia. The CDR3, as DNA: TGCGCCAGCAGCTTATCGCCGGACATAAAGTACTATGGCTACACCTTC. It yields the protein CASSLSPDIKYYGYTF. Looking up the rest from reference TRBV5-1 and TRBJ1-2 gives the full variable domain: KAGVTQTPRYLIKTRGQQVTLSCSPISGHRSVSWYQQTPGQGLQFLFEYFSETQRNKGNFPGRFSGRQFSNSRSEMNVSTLELGDSALYLCASSLSPDIKYYGYTFGSGTRLTVV.